The 32 T cell receptor beta chains below come from one sample, sequenced in a study of T cell repertoires in cytomegalovirus infection. From the reads, TCRdb called clonotypes with MiXCR, one entry per CDR3 protein. The data show just over 450,000 distinct CDR3 sequences, with roughly 43% seen just once and around 45% held by the top ten. Their antigens are not known. The material was cultured PBMCs, obtained from culture after CMV antigen stimulation. These receptors were taken from a human donor in good health (CMV status not recorded). Some clones in this sample may be carry-over from other donors' samples.

This sequence joins TRBV10-3 and TRBJ2-1, with TRBD2 matching over 9 bases. Germline V gene sequence: CDR1 ENHRY, CDR2 SYGVKD. Trimming removed 6 bases from V and 4 bases from J; junction bases left unmatched: 7. This CDR3 region has 15 residues. The CDR3 sequence is CAIRVESGRYNEQFF. CDR3 sequence (DNA): TGTGCCATCAGGGTTGAGAGCGGGAGGTACAATGAGCAGTTCTTC.

CDR3 nucleotide sequence: TGTGCCAGCAGCTTAGATAGTATGGGAGAGCAGTTCTTC. It yields the protein CASSLDSMGEQFF. The chain links TRBV11-3 to TRBJ2-1; D is unresolved. The CDR3 runs 13 residues. Germline V gene lookup returns CDR1 SGHNT and CDR2 YENEEA. Trimming cost V 0 bases and J 10 bases, with 10 bases left between them.

This clonotype was seen a handful of times. The rearrangement joins TRBV12-3 or TRBV12-4 to TRBJ1-4; D gene unclear. Between the trimmed V and J ends, which lost 7 bases and 0 bases, there was a span of 12 bases. The length of the CDR3 is 15 residues. The CDR3 DNA sequence: TGTGCCAGCACCGACCGACTAGCAACTAATGAAAAACTGTTTTTT. It translates to CASTDRLATNEKLFF.

The chain has TRBV20-1 and TRBJ2-7, with 11 bases matching TRBD2. Trimming at V came to 6 bases and at J to 2 bases, leaving 9 bases not matched to a gene. The V gene's germline CDR1 is DFQATT and CDR2 SNEGSKA (reference sequence). CDR3 size: 15 residues. The CDR3 protein is CSAEGTSGIAYEQYF. CDR3 coding DNA: TGCAGTGCGGAGGGGACTAGCGGTATAGCCTACGAGCAGTACTTC.

The chain carries TRBV20-1 and TRBJ2-4; no reliable D call. Germline assignment: CDR1 DFQATT and CDR2 SNEGSKA (reference sequence). The CDR3 extends over 14 amino acids. The V end was cut by 0 bases, the J end by 2 bases, with 8 bases between. The CDR3 bases are TGCAGTGCTAGAGATCGTATAACCAAAAACATTCAGTACTTC. Protein product: CSARDRITKNIQYF.

This clonotype was counted only a few times. The V gene is TRBV4-2, the J gene TRBJ2-1; TRBD2 matches 9 bases. The CDR3 sequence is 18 residues long. Germline values: CDR1 LGHNA, CDR2 YNFKEQ. J lost 4 bases, V lost 0 bases, and 10 bases had no gene match. CDR3: CASSQDRTSAIPYNEQFF. The CDR3 nucleotides are TGTGCCAGCAGCCAAGACCGGACTAGCGCGATACCTTACAATGAGCAGTTCTTC.

This clonotype turned up a few times. The chain carries TRBV11-2 and TRBJ2-3, with TRBD2 matching 7 bases. V shed 7 bases and J 4 bases; nucleotides not matched to a gene: 14. CDR3 length: 16 residues. Germline CDR1 SGHAT, CDR2 FQNNGV. The chain's CDR3 is CASKTSGRGGADTQYF. In DNA, the CDR3 is TGTGCCAGCAAGACGTCGGGGAGGGGAGGAGCAGATACGCAGTATTTT.

The V call is TRBV5-6, the J call TRBJ1-5, with D maybe TRBD1 (5 bases). V gave up 1 base and J gave up 4 bases, with 9 bases separating them. Germline values: CDR1 SGHDT, CDR2 YYEEEE. The CDR3 loop spans 14 amino acids. CDR3 sequence reads: CASSLLEGNQPQHF. The CDR3 bases are TGTGCCAGCAGCTTGTTGGAGGGGAATCAGCCCCAGCATTTT. Drawing the rest from reference TRBV5-6 and TRBJ1-5, the complete variable domain is DAGVTQSPTHLIKTRGQQVTLRCSPKSGHDTVSWYQQALGQGPQFIFQYYEEEERQRGNFPDRFSGHQFPNYSSELNVNALLLGDSALYLCASSLLEGNQPQHFGDGTRLSIL.

This chain connects TRBV27 to TRBJ2-7; unclear D gene. CDR3 length: 14 amino acids. Trimming cost V 1 base and J 6 bases, with 13 bases left between them. Germline V gives CDR1 MNHEY, CDR2 SMNVEV (reference sequence). This chain's CDR3 is CASSLYLGSGEQYF. DNA for the CDR3: TGTGCCAGCAGTTTATATTTGGGATCGGGCGAGCAGTACTTC.

In its sample, this clonotype was seen many times. The genes are TRBV11-2 and TRBJ1-1; no firm D call. V lost 1 base to trimming and J lost 1 base, with 10 bases between them. Germline loops: CDR1 SGHAT, CDR2 FQNNGV. The CDR3 is 15 amino acids. This CDR3 is CASSLGLGENTEAFF. The CDR3 nucleotides read TGTGCCAGCAGCTTAGGGCTGGGTGAGAACACTGAAGCTTTCTTT.

Only a few counts were recorded for this clonotype. V and J are TRBV4-1 and TRBJ1-1; no clear D. This CDR3 has 17 residues. The germline V gene encodes CDR1 MGHRA and CDR2 YSYEKL. The V gene lost 2 bases and the J gene lost 2 bases, with 18 bases spanning the gap. CDR3 DNA sequence: TGCGCCAGCAGCCAAAGGGCCACTCTACCCACAAACACTGAAGCTTTCTTT. This gives the protein CASSQRATLPTNTEAFF.

J is TRBJ2-1 and V is TRBV7-2; TRBD1 agrees at 7 bases. CDR3 length: 14 amino acids. Losses at the gene ends were 7 bases for V and 3 bases for J; bases not matched to a gene: 6. In germline, CDR1 is SGHTA, CDR2 FQGNSA. The CDR3 region is CASTLDRIYNEQFF. In DNA form, the CDR3 reads TGTGCCAGCACCCTGGACAGGATCTACAATGAGCAGTTCTTC.

Many counts were recorded for this clonotype. The chain uses TRBV7-2 and TRBJ1-2; TRBD1 aligns across 7 bases. CDR3 size: 18 residues. V lost 2 bases, J lost 7 bases, and 19 bases stayed unmatched. Germline V gene data show CDR1 as SGHTA and CDR2 as FQGNSA. CDR3 loop: CASSLFGGRDRERSGYTF. CDR3 DNA sequence: TGTGCCAGCAGCTTATTTGGCGGCCGAGACAGGGAACGTTCTGGCTACACCTTC.

The chain recombines TRBV27 with TRBJ1-1; a possible D gene is TRBD1 (5 bases). Germline CDR1 and CDR2: MNHEY and SMNVEV (reference sequence). This CDR3 region has 14 residues. With 3 bases removed from V and 5 bases from J, the gap between germline ends came to 13 bases. The CDR3 spells CASSFQGDGTEAFF. CDR3 DNA: TGTGCCAGCAGTTTTCAGGGTGATGGGACTGAAGCTTTCTTT.

The chain couples TRBV18 to TRBJ2-5; 8 positions agree with TRBD2. CDR1 KGHSH and CDR2 LQKENI come from the germline V gene. The CDR3 covers 16 residues. Losses at the gene ends were 4 bases for V and 4 bases for J; bases not matched to a gene: 11. The CDR3 nucleotides read TGTGCCAGCTCACGACCCGGCGGGGGGCGACTAGAGACCCAGTACTTC. It encodes CASSRPGGGRLETQYF.

This chain connects TRBV2 to TRBJ1-4; D remains ambiguous. V was cut by 8 bases and J by 0 bases, with 13 bases left in between. Germline V gene lookup returns CDR1 SNHLY and CDR2 FYNNEI. This CDR3 comprises 15 residues. DNA for the CDR3: TGTGCCAGCGGTAGGCAAACTGCAACTAATGAAAAACTGTTTTTT. Protein sequence: CASGRQTATNEKLFF.

This clonotype was seen a few times. The chain couples TRBV7-2 to TRBJ1-3; D is perhaps TRBD1 (5 bases). Trimming removed 4 bases at V and 0 bases at J, with 10 bases between. Germline values: CDR1 SGHTA, CDR2 FQGNSA. The CDR3 extends over 15 amino acids. The DNA of the CDR3 is TGTGCCAGCAGCTCGGGACCGTACTCTGGAAACACCATATATTTT. Protein product: CASSSGPYSGNTIYF.

This clonotype was seen ten or more times. The chain recombines TRBV12-3 or TRBV12-4 with TRBJ1-1, with 9 nucleotides matching TRBD1. This CDR3 has 14 amino acids. V trimming: 6 bases; J trimming: 4 bases; junction bases outside the gene matches: 6. The CDR3 DNA is TGTGCCAGCAGCTTGACAGGGGGGAGCACTGAAGCTTTCTTT. Translation: CASSLTGGSTEAFF.

The chain joins TRBV7-2 to TRBJ2-1; the D is unclear. With 5 bases removed from V and 4 bases from J, the gap between germline ends came to 12 bases. This CDR3 has 14 amino acids. Germline lookup yields CDR1 SGHTA and CDR2 FQGNSA. The CDR3 region has the DNA TGTGCCAGCAGCCCCCGGGTAGGGTACAATGAGCAGTTCTTC. Translated, it gives CASSPRVGYNEQFF.

The gene calls are TRBV20-1 and TRBJ1-5, with D hard to call. Germline V gene sequence: CDR1 DFQATT, CDR2 SNEGSKA (reference sequence). The CDR3 consists of 13 residues. The V end lost 2 bases, the J end lost 2 bases, and 7 bases lay between the germline ends. The CDR3 coding sequence is TGCAGTGCTAGACGCGGAGGCAATCAGCCCCAGCATTTT. It is translated as CSARRGGNQPQHF.

The chain recombines TRBV12-5 with TRBJ1-5, with D hard to call. CDR3 length equals 16 residues. Trimming pared 0 bases from V and 3 bases from J, leaving 12 bases between. Germline CDR1 reads LGHNT; CDR2 reads FRNRAP. The CDR3 region is CASGLVGFDNNQPQHF. The DNA for the CDR3 is TGTGCTAGTGGTTTGGTCGGATTCGACAACAATCAGCCCCAGCATTTT.

The table lists this clonotype with a few counts. V and J are TRBV6-1 and TRBJ2-7; no firm D call. The V gene lost 5 bases and the J gene lost 3 bases, with 14 bases spanning the gap. This CDR3 is built from 14 residues. Germline V gene lookup returns CDR1 MNHNS and CDR2 SASEGT. The CDR3 loop is CASSLSNPDYEQYF. DNA for the CDR3: TGTGCCAGCAGTCTAAGTAACCCTGACTACGAGCAGTACTTC.

This clonotype was seen a single time. The rearrangement links TRBV4-2 to TRBJ2-2; TRBD2 is a possible D gene (5 bases). The germline gives CDR1 LGHNA, CDR2 YNFKEQ. This CDR3 region has 16 residues. V dropped 4 bases and J dropped 4 bases, with 16 bases sitting between them. DNA for the CDR3: TGTGCCAGCAGCCCCGAGGTCGGAGGCGGCACCGGGGAGCTGTTTTTT. This codes for CASSPEVGGGTGELFF.

In this sample, this clonotype turned up a few times. The chain combines TRBV19 with TRBJ2-5, with TRBD1 as a possible D gene (6 bases). The germline V gene has CDR1 LNHDA and CDR2 SQIVND (reference sequence). The V gene lost 5 bases and the J gene lost 4 bases, with 17 bases spanning the gap. The CDR3 is made up of 15 amino acids. The CDR3 sequence: CASSPRPRGGETQYF. DNA for the CDR3: TGTGCCAGTAGTCCAAGGCCCCGAGGGGGAGAGACCCAGTACTTC.

This clonotype has only a few counts. The chain links TRBV11-3 to TRBJ2-5; 9 bases line up with TRBD2. Germline V gene lookup returns CDR1 SGHNT and CDR2 YENEEA. V was pared by 4 bases and J by 5 bases, with 11 bases of the junction left unmatched. The CDR3 runs to 16 residues. CDR3 sequence (DNA): TGTGCCAGCAGCTATGGAGCGGGAGGAGGAGGGGAGACCCAGTACTTC. It translates to CASSYGAGGGGETQYF.

Only a few counts were recorded for this clonotype. V is TRBV12-3 or TRBV12-4 and J is TRBJ1-1; D perhaps matches TRBD1 (5 bases). This CDR3 comprises 14 residues. Trimming left V 4 bases short and J 7 bases short, with 16 bases between. The CDR3 reads CASSWAAGTIEAFF. The CDR3 region has the DNA TGTGCCAGCAGTTGGGCGGCCGGGACGATTGAAGCTTTCTTT.

The sample holds a few counts of this clonotype. V and J are TRBV12-3 or TRBV12-4 and TRBJ2-1, with TRBD2 identical over 7 bases. Trimming removed 0 bases from V and 7 bases from J; junction bases left unmatched: 6. The CDR3 length is 15 residues. The CDR3, as DNA: TGTGCCAGCAGTTTAGCGGGAGGGCCAAGTAATGAGCAGTTCTTC. Protein sequence: CASSLAGGPSNEQFF.

This clonotype appeared a few times. V usage is TRBV5-6 and J usage is TRBJ1-1; D unclear. Germline-derived CDR1 and CDR2 are SGHDT and YYEEEE. V was trimmed by 0 bases and J by 3 bases, leaving 9 bases between them. The CDR3 totals 14 residues. For the CDR3, the DNA is TGTGCCAGCAGCTTGGGGCTGGGAGACACTGAAGCTTTCTTT. Protein: CASSLGLGDTEAFF.

This clonotype came up a few times. The junction does not match germline at one end; this may be a read error. The chain uses TRBV6-6 and TRBJ1-6; possible D gene TRBD1, 5 bases. There are 19 residues in the CDR3. CDR1 is MNHNY, CDR2 SVGAGI, per germline (reference sequence). This chain's CDR3 is CASSYSGGALSSYNSPLHF. The CDR3 bases are TGTGCCAGCAGTTACTCCGGGGGAGCCCTGAGCTCCTATAATTCACCCCTTCACTTT.

V and J are TRBV6-5 and TRBJ1-1; no firm D call. V lost 6 bases and J lost 7, with 21 bases in between. In germline, CDR1 is MNHEY, CDR2 SVGAGI. This CDR3 has 15 residues. CDR3 coding DNA: TGTGCCAGCAGCCGCGGTCGCTTTAAAATCCATGAAGCTTTCTTT. This encodes CASSRGRFKIHEAFF.

The V call is TRBV29-1, the J call TRBJ1-2, with TRBD1 matching over 7 bases. V was pared by 3 bases and J by 6 bases, with 10 bases of the junction left unmatched. The CDR3 runs 14 residues. CDR1 and CDR2 from the germline V gene are SQVTM and ANQGSEA. Written as DNA, the CDR3 is TGCAGCGTTGATCCGGGGGACAGTCCCCATGGCTACACCTTC. Protein product: CSVDPGDSPHGYTF.

V gene TRBV6-5 combines with J gene TRBJ2-2; no definite D call. V was trimmed by 2 bases and J by 1 base, leaving 11 bases between them. CDR1 and CDR2 from the germline V gene are MNHEY and SVGAGI. There are 16 residues in the CDR3. This CDR3 reads CASSYIGDGNTGELFF. The CDR3 nucleotides are TGTGCCAGCAGTTACATTGGCGATGGGAACACCGGGGAGCTGTTTTTT.